This paragraph covers one T cell receptor (beta chain) sequence. Other DNA sequences of this sample code for an identical CDR3. This entry belongs to a study of blood T cell repertoires in COVID-19. Looking at the study overall: There were acute and convalescent COVID-19 samples, and they came from the United States, Italy and Spain.

The CDR3 runs 15 residues. The ends were cut back, 0 bases at V and 2 bases at J, with 10 bases in the middle. Germline CDR1 and CDR2: MNHEY and SVGAGI. Some clones are missing from TCRdb's copy, which holds only in-frame ones; the method was immunoSEQ multiplex PCR. The sample shows approximately 230,000 clones, approximately 90% of them seen only once. Sequencing input: peripheral blood. J is TRBJ1-2 and V is TRBV6-5; D ambiguous. This clonotype was obtained from a young man who had recovered from COVID-19. CDR3 region: CASSYSGGRNYGYTF. In DNA, the CDR3 is TGTGCCAGCAGTTACTCGGGTGGGAGGAACTATGGCTACACCTTC.